These T cell receptor beta chains were read from a single sample in a study of T-cell reconstitution after alpha-beta-depleted transplantation in children. TCRdb analysed the PCR reads with MiXCR anew, one entry per CDR3 protein. Of 500,000 to 600,000 distinct CDR3 sequences listed, about a quarter were seen once; the top ten hold around a third. The source material was PBMCs, sampled before TCRalphabeta/CD19-depleted stem cell transplant. These receptors originate from a boy less than two years old with Wiskott-Aldrich syndrome, due to receive a stem cell transplant. The CDR3 runs from the conserved cysteine through the conserved F or W. Fields, in order: clone size, V gene, D gene, J gene, CDR3 DNA, CDR3 protein. The D gene is left open where the match is weak. Not all rows give a size; the values are once, few, many and, for expanded clones, a class.

abundance: few; v_gene: TRBV28; d_gene: -; j_gene: TRBJ2-1; CDR3nt: TGTGCCAGCAGTTTACGCCTAGTCAATGAGCAGTTCTTC; CDR3aa: CASSLRLVNEQFF
abundance: -; v_gene: TRBV5-1; d_gene: -; j_gene: TRBJ2-2; CDR3nt: TGCGCCAGCAGCTTGAGGGGGGCCTCGAACACCGGGGAGCTGTTTTTT; CDR3aa: CASSLRGASNTGELFF
abundance: few; v_gene: TRBV30; d_gene: -; j_gene: TRBJ2-7; CDR3nt: TGTGCCTGGAAGTCCCGACATCCCTACGAGCAGTACTTC; CDR3aa: CAWKSRHPYEQYF
abundance: -; v_gene: TRBV3-1; d_gene: TRBD2; j_gene: TRBJ2-7; CDR3nt: TGTGCCAGCAGCCGCCTAGCGGGAGGCAACTACGAGCAGTACTTC; CDR3aa: CASSRLAGGNYEQYF
abundance: -; v_gene: TRBV27; d_gene: TRBD1; j_gene: TRBJ1-2; CDR3nt: TGTGCCAGCAGTTACTTGACAGGGCTTGGTAACTATGGCTACACCTTC; CDR3aa: CASSYLTGLGNYGYTF
abundance: many; v_gene: TRBV6-5; d_gene: TRBD1; j_gene: TRBJ2-5; CDR3nt: TGTGCCAGCAGTTATGACAGGGGAGAGACCCAGTACTTC; CDR3aa: CASSYDRGETQYF
abundance: few; v_gene: TRBV7-9; d_gene: -; j_gene: TRBJ1-5; CDR3nt: TGTGCCAGCAGCTTAGGGGTTGGGGGTCACAATCAGCCCCAGCATTTT; CDR3aa: CASSLGVGGHNQPQHF
abundance: -; v_gene: TRBV6-5; d_gene: -; j_gene: TRBJ2-1; CDR3nt: TGTGCCAGCAGTTACAGCGTGGGCCTTGAGCAGTTCTTC; CDR3aa: CASSYSVGLEQFF
abundance: -; v_gene: TRBV20-1; d_gene: TRBD1; j_gene: TRBJ2-5; CDR3nt: TGCAGTGCTAGGAAGACAGGGTTAGGAGAGACCCAGTACTTC; CDR3aa: CSARKTGLGETQYF
abundance: -; v_gene: TRBV12-3/TRBV12-4; d_gene: -; j_gene: TRBJ1-1; CDR3nt: TGTGCCAGCAGCCCCTCCCGGGTTCGCGCTGAAGCTTTCTTT; CDR3aa: CASSPSRVRAEAFF
abundance: -; v_gene: TRBV5-1; d_gene: -; j_gene: TRBJ1-1; CDR3nt: TGCGCCAGCAGCTTGGCCTGGACGGAGGGCACTGAAGCTTTCTTT; CDR3aa: CASSLAWTEGTEAFF
abundance: few; v_gene: TRBV12-3/TRBV12-4; d_gene: TRBD1; j_gene: TRBJ1-2; CDR3nt: TGTGCCAGCAGTCGATACAGGGGGTCTAACTATGGCTACACCTTC; CDR3aa: CASSRYRGSNYGYTF
abundance: -; v_gene: TRBV20-1; d_gene: TRBD2; j_gene: TRBJ2-3; CDR3nt: TGCAGTGCTAGAGATCCCTGGACTAGCGGGAGTCGGACAGATACGCAGTATTTT; CDR3aa: CSARDPWTSGSRTDTQYF
abundance: -; v_gene: TRBV18; d_gene: TRBD1; j_gene: TRBJ2-3; CDR3nt: TGTGCCAGCTCACCATTACTCTCGGGCAGGGGGCCAGATACGCAGTATTTT; CDR3aa: CASSPLLSGRGPDTQYF
abundance: -; v_gene: TRBV5-1; d_gene: TRBD2; j_gene: TRBJ2-1; CDR3nt: TGCGCCAGCAGCTTCATAGCGGGAGGGCTTCCCAATGAGCAGTTCTTC; CDR3aa: CASSFIAGGLPNEQFF
abundance: -; v_gene: TRBV5-1; d_gene: TRBD1; j_gene: TRBJ2-3; CDR3nt: TGCACCAGCGGGACAGGGGGCTTCGATACGCAGTATTTT; CDR3aa: CTSGTGGFDTQYF
abundance: -; v_gene: TRBV5-1; d_gene: -; j_gene: TRBJ2-5; CDR3nt: TGCGCCAGCAGCTTGGATCTAGCGCCGTACAATGAGCAGTACTTC; CDR3aa: CASSLDLAPYNEQYF
abundance: -; v_gene: TRBV27; d_gene: -; j_gene: TRBJ2-5; CDR3nt: TGTGCCAGCAGCCTTGTAGGGGGGACGTCCCAAGAGACCCAGTACTTC; CDR3aa: CASSLVGGTSQETQYF
abundance: -; v_gene: TRBV7-9; d_gene: -; j_gene: TRBJ2-3; CDR3nt: TGTGCCAGCAGCTTAGGGACTAACACAGATACGCAGTATTTT; CDR3aa: CASSLGTNTDTQYF
abundance: -; v_gene: TRBV5-1; d_gene: -; j_gene: TRBJ2-3; CDR3nt: TGCGCCAGCAGCTTAAGTGTCGGCGACACAGATACGCAGTATTTT; CDR3aa: CASSLSVGDTDTQYF